This entry features one TCR beta chain sequence. Its matching antigen is unknown. Sequenced by immunoSEQ multiplex PCR; TCRdb stores in-frame clones only, minus some. This sample has tens of thousands of clones; 71% occur once, and the top ten carry roughly 3%. Chemo-refractory metastatic non-small-cell lung cancer patients were treated with focal radiation plus CTLA-4 blockade with ipilimumab. Trimming cost V 0 bases and J 0 bases, with 10 bases left between them. Germline values: CDR1 SGHRS, CDR2 YFSETQ. CDR3 length: 15 residues. The data belong to a study of radiotherapy plus CTLA-4 blockade in lung cancer. Across the whole study: Objective responses arose in approximately 19% of patients, and under 40% experienced disease control.

Study-level findings and limits: Blood saw expansion of tumor-derived TCR clones after radiotherapy plus ipilimumab.

The V gene is TRBV5-1, the J gene TRBJ2-7; the D gene is possibly TRBD2 (6 bases). The material was peripheral blood, obtained from a patient treated with radiotherapy plus ipilimumab. This TCR came from a human donor with non-small cell lung cancer whose response to radiotherapy plus ipilimumab could not be evaluated. The CDR3, as DNA: TGCGCCAGCAGCTTGGTGGAGGGGAGCTCCTACGAGCAGTACTTC. It codes for CASSLVEGSSYEQYF.